This T cell receptor beta chain was sequenced during a study of early T cells in non-severe SARS-CoV-2 infection. Whole-study context: Sequencing used unsorted whole-blood bulk RNA, so chains lack pairing. The study, taken as a whole, reports: Anti-spike CD8 responses were favored in VDJdb matching, and private and CD4 specificities were missed.

Individual cDNA molecules were tagged with unique molecular identifiers. MiXCR, applied by TCRdb to the 5' RACE reads, yields one record per CDR3 protein. The sample has roughly 75,000 distinct CDR3 sequences; approximately 10% are singletons. The CDR3 sequence is 14 residues long. J lost 6 bases, V lost 5 bases, and 8 bases had no gene match. This clonotype was found many times. Its antigen is currently unknown. The chain combines TRBV12-3 or TRBV12-4 with TRBJ2-7; TRBD1 matches at 9 bases. The specimen was whole blood. The receptor was derived from an adult who was a healthcare worker with PCR-confirmed SARS-CoV-2 infection or an uninfected control (not recorded which). In DNA form, the CDR3 reads TGTGCCAGCAGTCCGGGGACAGGGAGGACCGAGCAGTACTTC. Translating gives CASSPGTGRTEQYF.